This is a list of T cell receptor beta chains from one sample in a study of control samples from healthy donors and cancer patients. Method: immunoSEQ multiplex PCR; TCRdb's copy keeps in-frame clones and lacks some. Of more than 70,000 clones listed, approximately 90% are singletons. The sample was blood. The receptors derive from a woman aged 25 to 39 in good health. The CDR3 runs from the conserved cysteine through the conserved F or W. The order of the fields is clone size, V gene, D gene, J gene, CDR3 DNA, CDR3 protein. The D gene is left open where the match is weak. Not all rows give a size; the values are once, few, many and, for expanded clones, a class.

NA,TRBV19,NA,TRBJ2-6,TGTGCCAGCTCGACTCCCAACTCTGGGGCCAACGTCCTGACTTTC,CASSTPNSGANVLTF
NA,TRBV2,NA,TRBJ1-1,TGTGCCAGCAGTCAGGACACAACTGAAGCTTTCTTT,CASSQDTTEAFF
NA,TRBV5-1,NA,TRBJ2-1,TGCGCCAGCAGCTTAGGAGGGGCCTCCTACAATGAGCAGTTCTTC,CASSLGGASYNEQFF
NA,TRBV4-2,NA,TRBJ1-6,TGTGCCAGCAGCCAAGGGGGGGGAGGGACTAATAATTCACCCCTCCACTTT,CASSQGGGGTNNSPLHF
NA,TRBV10-3,NA,TRBJ2-7,TGTGCCATCAGTGGGATCAGGGATAACTCCTACGAGCAGTACTTC,CAISGIRDNSYEQYF
once,TRBV9,NA,TRBJ2-4,TGTGCCAGCAGCGTAGGTAGCGGTGGGAACATTCAGTACTTC,CASSVGSGGNIQYF
NA,TRBV30,TRBD2,TRBJ2-7,TGTGCCTGGAGTGTAAGCGGGGGGCTCTCCTACGAGCAGTACTTC,CAWSVSGGLSYEQYF
NA,TRBV9,NA,TRBJ2-7,TGTGCCAGCAGCGCGACCTCCTACGAGCAGTACTTC,CASSATSYEQYF
NA,TRBV18,TRBD1,TRBJ1-5,TGTGCCAGCTCATCGGACAGGACGAATCAGCCCCAGCATTTT,CASSSDRTNQPQHF
NA,TRBV5-1,NA,TRBJ1-4,TGCGCCAGCGGGCCAATGGCCACGGGGTCGGGTAATGAAAAACTGTTTTTT,CASGPMATGSGNEKLFF
NA,TRBV6-5,TRBD1,TRBJ1-2,TGTGCCAGCACCAGGACAGGGTCGAACTATGGCTACACCTTC,CASTRTGSNYGYTF
NA,TRBV25-1,NA,TRBJ1-2,TGTGCCAGCAGTGAAAGGGGCAACTATGGCTACACCTTC,CASSERGNYGYTF
NA,TRBV24-1,NA,TRBJ2-7,TGTGCCACCAGTGATTCCTACGAGCAGTACTTC,CATSDSYEQYF
once,TRBV7-9,NA,TRBJ2-3,TGTGCCAGCAGCTTAGGAGACGCAGATACGCAGTATTTT,CASSLGDADTQYF
NA,TRBV18,NA,TRBJ1-1,TGTGCCAGCTCCCCGGGCTCGGGGCGTCTGAACACTGAAGCTTTCTTT,CASSPGSGRLNTEAFF
once,TRBV19,TRBD1,TRBJ2-2,TGTGCCAGTAGTATATCAAGGGCCAGGGGGCGCGGTTTGGGGAGCGGGGAGCTGTTTTTT,CASSISRARGRGLGSGELFF
NA,TRBV5-4,NA,TRBJ2-6,TGTGCCAGCAGCTTGGGCACGTCTGGGGCCAACGTCCTGACTTTC,CASSLGTSGANVLTF
NA,TRBV7-8,NA,TRBJ2-1,TGTGCCAGCAGCTTAGATGAAGGGGCCTTCTCCTACAATGAGCAGTTCTTC,CASSLDEGAFSYNEQFF
NA,TRBV6-4,TRBD1,TRBJ1-2,TGTGCCAGCAATAGACCGGGACAGGGTTATACGTACTATGGCTACACCTTC,CASNRPGQGYTYYGYTF
once,TRBV5-1,TRBD2,TRBJ2-5,TGCGCCAGCAGCCCCTTGGGACTAGCGGGAGGGGTCCAAGAGACCCAGTACTTC,CASSPLGLAGGVQETQYF
NA,TRBV6-5,TRBD1,TRBJ1-2,TGTGCCATCCCCTGGACAGGGAACTATGGCTACACCTTC,CAIPWTGNYGYTF
NA,TRBV28,TRBD1,TRBJ2-7,TGTGCCAGCAGTTTCCAGGGCCAGGGGGCCTACGAGCAGTACTTC,CASSFQGQGAYEQYF
NA,TRBV11-2,NA,TRBJ1-2,TGTGCCAGCAGCCTTCTTCGAGGGCCGGCTGCAGCTAACTATGGCTACACCTTC,CASSLLRGPAAANYGYTF
NA,TRBV27,NA,TRBJ2-7,TGTGCCAGCAGTCCTGAAGGGGGGACCCCCTCCTACGAGCAGTACTTC,CASSPEGGTPSYEQYF
NA,TRBV25-1,NA,TRBJ1-6,TGTGCCAGCAAGCAGGGAGTGAGTTCACCCCTCCACTTT,CASKQGVSSPLHF
NA,TRBV2,TRBD1,TRBJ1-5,TGTGCCAGCAGTGGCGACAGGGAAGGGGACAATCAGCCCCAGCATTTT,CASSGDREGDNQPQHF
once,TRBV27,NA,TRBJ1-5,TGTGCCAGCAGTTGGGGGGGGTATAGCAATCAGCCCCAGCATTTT,CASSWGGYSNQPQHF
NA,TRBV5-1,NA,TRBJ2-7,TGCGCCAGCAGCCCGACAGGCCTTATCGAGCAGTACTTC,CASSPTGLIEQYF
NA,TRBV2,NA,TRBJ1-1,TGTGCCAGCAGTGACGGAACAAACACTGAAGCTTTCTTT,CASSDGTNTEAFF
NA,TRBV19,TRBD2,TRBJ2-3,TGTGCCAGTAGCCAACTAGCGGGAAGTGTGGGGGCAGATACGCAGTATTTT,CASSQLAGSVGADTQYF
NA,TRBV12-3/TRBV12-4,NA,TRBJ1-2,TGTGCCAGCAGTTTGGTAGGGGTCTATGGCTACACCTTC,CASSLVGVYGYTF
NA,TRBV6-1,NA,TRBJ1-2,TGTGCCAGCAGTGAAGTCTCGGACATACCCTATGGCTACACCTTC,CASSEVSDIPYGYTF
NA,TRBV27,NA,TRBJ1-2,TGTGCCAGCAGTTTAAATTCAGGGATCGGCGGCTACACCTTC,CASSLNSGIGGYTF
NA,TRBV10-1,NA,TRBJ2-7,TGCGCCAGCAGCCAGTCTTCAGCCTACGAGCAGTACTTC,CASSQSSAYEQYF
NA,TRBV18,NA,TRBJ1-5,TGTGCCAGCTCACCGGACGGGGGCGGGCAGCCCCAGCATTTT,CASSPDGGGQPQHF
NA,TRBV12-3/TRBV12-4,NA,TRBJ1-5,TGTGCCAGCAGTTTAGCGCAGGTCAAGACCCAGCATTTT,CASSLAQVKTQHF
NA,TRBV5-1,NA,TRBJ2-1,TGCGCCAGCAGCTTTTCCCTCAGGGGCGGGAGCAATGAGCAGTTCTTC,CASSFSLRGGSNEQFF
few,TRBV5-4,TRBD2,TRBJ2-5,TGTGCCAGCAGCCTGACTAGCGGGAGCCGGGAGACCCAGTACTTC,CASSLTSGSRETQYF
NA,TRBV18,NA,TRBJ2-2,TGTGCCAGCTCACCACCGGGGTCTTCCGGGGAGCTGTTTTTT,CASSPPGSSGELFF
NA,TRBV19,NA,TRBJ2-3,TGTGCCAGTAGTAGGCAGGGCGGCATGGATACGCAGTATTTT,CASSRQGGMDTQYF
NA,TRBV10-3,TRBD2,TRBJ2-2,TGTGCCATCAGTGAGGCGGTTTTGTCTAGTGCGGGGGACCGGGAGCTGTTTTTT,CAISEAVLSSAGDRELFF
NA,TRBV27,NA,TRBJ2-1,TGTGCCAGCAGTTTTGGTTCTTGGCAGTTCTTC,CASSFGSWQFF
NA,TRBV7-9,NA,TRBJ1-1,TGTGCCAGCAGCTTACGGACCACTGAAGCTTTCTTT,CASSLRTTEAFF
NA,TRBV5-1,TRBD1,TRBJ2-5,TGCGCCAGCAGCCAAGATGGACAGGTTCGTACCCAGTACTTC,CASSQDGQVRTQYF